The 6 T cell receptor beta chains listed next were all sequenced from one sample in a study of T cell changes during pregnancy in multiple sclerosis. TCRdb's table, derived via immunoSEQ multiplex PCR, lists solely in-frame clones and lacks some. This sample has about 64,000 clones; about nine tenths occur once, and the top ten carry roughly 1.5%. Sequencing used peripheral blood, obtained in the second trimester of pregnancy. The source of these receptors is a female donor with multiple sclerosis, enrolled in a pregnancy study.

The rearrangement uses TRBV6-6 and TRBJ2-1, with D unclear. CDR1 MNHNY and CDR2 SVGAGI come from the germline V gene (reference sequence). Trimming pared 4 bases from V and 8 bases from J, leaving 9 bases between. The CDR3 covers 12 residues. Here the CDR3 reads CASSSDSDEQFF. The CDR3 DNA follows: TGTGCCAGCAGTTCCGATTCGGATGAGCAGTTCTTC.

The CDR3 DNA sequence: TGTGCCAGTAGTATAGGGAGGGAAGAGACCCAGTACTTC. The encoded protein is CASSIGREETQYF. The chain has TRBV19 and TRBJ2-5; D is perhaps TRBD2 (6 bases). Trimming shortened V by 1 base and J by 3 bases, and 6 bases separated the two germline ends. This CDR3 comprises 13 residues. Germline V lookup: CDR1 LNHDA, CDR2 SQIVND (reference sequence).

The chain has TRBV5-4 and TRBJ2-5; TRBD2 agrees at 11 bases. CDR1 is SGHNT, CDR2 YYREEE, per germline (reference sequence). V shed 4 bases and J 2 bases; nucleotides not matched to a gene: 4. The CDR3 spans 15 residues. The CDR3 DNA follows: TGTGCCAGCAGCCCGACTAGCGGGGATCAAGAGACCCAGTACTTC. Translated: CASSPTSGDQETQYF.

This clone has just one count. This rearrangement joins TRBV5-1 to TRBJ1-4; D is possibly TRBD1 (5 bases). CDR3 length: 14 amino acids. V lost 4 bases and J lost 5, with 12 bases in between. Germline CDR1 reads SGHRS; CDR2 reads YFSETQ. The CDR3 region is CASSPDSRNEKLFF. CDR3 sequence (DNA): TGCGCCAGCAGCCCCGACAGCCGGAATGAAAAACTGTTTTTT.

This clone has more than one count but fewer than ten. The chain has TRBV7-2 and TRBJ1-2, with D unresolved. Germline assignment: CDR1 SGHTA and CDR2 FQGNSA. The length of the CDR3 is 15 residues. V was shortened by 4 bases and J by 5 bases, with 17 bases between the two germline ends. The DNA for the CDR3 is TGTGCCAGCAGCTCCCCGGTAGTTCCTTGGTATGGCTACACCTTC. Encoded protein: CASSSPVVPWYGYTF.

The rearrangement links TRBV27 to TRBJ1-2, with 7 bases aligning to TRBD1. This CDR3 has 13 amino acids. Germline loops: CDR1 MNHEY, CDR2 SMNVEV (reference sequence). Germline trimming cut 6 bases from V and 6 bases from J; bases unmatched to any gene: 7. CDR3 nucleotides: TGTGCCAGCAGCCGTACAGGGGTTGATGGCTACACCTTC. Its translation: CASSRTGVDGYTF.